Reported below is one T cell receptor (beta chain). Its antigen is still unknown. This sample was included in a study of cytomegalovirus exposure and HLA in healthy donors. Across the whole study: Clustering assigned about 79% of the 350 to 400 genotyped donors to the Caucasian-associated ancestry cluster.

Unmatched junction bases numbered 9, after V lost 5 bases and J lost 5 bases. The germline V gene encodes CDR1 MGHDK and CDR2 SYGVNS. This CDR3 is built from 15 residues. Primers: 60 Vbeta forward and 13 Jbeta reverse. Clones were read by immunoSEQ multiplex PCR, and TCRdb kept only the in-frame ones, dropping some. Here the sample spans 100,000 to 150,000 clones, about 70% being singletons. General study findings and limits: It was only CMV serostatus that was available as immune exposure information.

The specimen was PBMCs. The clonotype comes from a woman in her fifties or sixties in good health and CMV-seropositive. The chain has TRBV25-1 and TRBJ2-1; 7 positions match TRBD1. The CDR3 coding sequence is TGTGCCAGCAGTACGAAGGGGGCGTTAGACAATGAGCAGTTCTTC. As protein: CASSTKGALDNEQFF.